Below are 21 T cell receptor beta chains sequenced from a single sample in a study of T cells in Graves' hyperthyroidism and ophthalmopathy. Regions amplified from RNA transcripts were the TCR beta CDR3 regions. HTBI primers were employed in a first-round RT-PCR of the TCR CDR3. TCRdb called the multiplex PCR reads again in MiXCR, with one record for every CDR3 protein. The repertoire includes hundreds of thousands of distinct CDR3 sequences, roughly an eighth of them detected once, and 9.2% sits in the top ten. The sequenced material came from blood. These TCRs come from a woman aged 18-29 years with Graves' hyperthyroidism.

This clonotype was picked up many times. The rearrangement joins TRBV20-1 to TRBJ1-1; D gene uncertain. CDR1 is DFQATT, CDR2 SNEGSKA, per germline (reference sequence). V was shortened by 2 bases and J by 0 bases, with 10 bases between the two germline ends. The CDR3 loop spans 14 amino acids. CDR3 protein: CSARKVRLNTEAFF. The DNA of the CDR3 is TGCAGTGCTAGAAAGGTGAGATTGAACACTGAAGCTTTCTTT.

This clonotype appeared many times. This chain joins TRBV4-2 and TRBJ2-7; 9 nucleotides align to TRBD2. With 0 bases clipped from V and 4 bases from J, the junction kept 10 bases outside the gene matches. The CDR3 extends over 17 amino acids. Germline CDR1 LGHNA, CDR2 YNFKEQ. In DNA form, the CDR3 reads TGTGCCAGCAGCCAAGAATCGGGCGCGGGGGGGCGATACGAGCAGTACTTC. Its protein product is CASSQESGAGGRYEQYF.

Ten or more counts support this clonotype. This chain links TRBV5-1 with TRBJ2-1; 9 nucleotides line up with TRBD2. Germline CDR1 and CDR2: SGHRS and YFSETQ. V shed 4 bases, J shed 7 bases, and the junction held 12 bases outside the gene matches. CDR3 length: 16 residues. CDR3 bases: TGCGCCAGCAGCCCTATAGCGGGAGTTTTATATAATGAGCAGTTCTTC. Translating it yields CASSPIAGVLYNEQFF.

This clonotype came up many times. The gene calls are TRBV4-1 and TRBJ1-6; D unresolved. The CDR3 is 14 residues long. The V and J ends lost 4 bases and 7 bases respectively, with 11 bases between them. Germline CDR1 is MGHRA and CDR2 is YSYEKL. CDR3 amino acids: CASSLAAPNSPLHF. CDR3 DNA sequence: TGCGCCAGCAGCCTTGCGGCACCGAATTCACCCCTCCACTTT.

The table lists this clonotype with many counts. J is TRBJ2-3 and V is TRBV7-9; maybe TRBD2 (6 bases). Germline V lookup: CDR1 SEHNR, CDR2 FQNEAQ (reference sequence). CDR3 length equals 13 residues. The V and J ends lost 3 bases and 7 bases respectively, with 11 bases between them. For the CDR3, the DNA is TGTGCCAGCAGCTTGGTGGGGGGAAATACGCAGTATTTT. Protein sequence: CASSLVGGNTQYF.

Ten or more counts support this clonotype. The V and J genes are TRBV30 and TRBJ1-1; 7 bases align to TRBD1. Looked up from germline, CDR1 is GTSNPN and CDR2 is SVGIG (reference sequence). Germline trimming cut 4 bases from V and 7 bases from J; bases unmatched to any gene: 6. CDR3 length: 12 residues. The CDR3 nucleotides are TGTGCCTGGAAGGGGGCGCGAGTTGAAGCTTTCTTT. This codes for CAWKGARVEAFF.

This clonotype was picked up many times. J is TRBJ1-1 and V is TRBV2, with D unresolved. The CDR3 is 16 amino acids. Per the germline V gene, CDR1 is SNHLY and CDR2 is FYNNEI. The V end was cut by 2 bases, the J end by 0 bases, with 13 bases between. As DNA, the CDR3 is TGTGCCAGCAGTGAAAGGCGGCCGACAATGAACACTGAAGCTTTCTTT. The encoded protein is CASSERRPTMNTEAFF.

Many counts were recorded for this clonotype. This chain uses TRBV2 with TRBJ1-1; TRBD1 matches 7 bases. J gave up 4 bases and V 6 bases, and 8 bases lay outside the gene matches. Germline V gives CDR1 SNHLY, CDR2 FYNNEI. This CDR3 region has 14 residues. The CDR3 loop reads CASRDRPSGTEAFF. CDR3 nucleotides: TGTGCCAGCAGGGACAGGCCCTCCGGCACTGAAGCTTTCTTT.

At least ten counts were recorded for this clonotype. The gene calls are TRBV27 and TRBJ2-1; 12 bases align to TRBD2. The ends lost 6 bases at V and 8 bases at J; junction bases unmatched: 5. Germline V gene sequence: CDR1 MNHEY, CDR2 SMNVEV (reference sequence). The CDR3 has 14 residues. CDR3 residues: CASSLAGGGHEQFF. The CDR3 DNA reads as TGTGCCAGCAGCCTAGCGGGAGGGGGCCATGAGCAGTTCTTC.

The table lists this clonotype with many counts. V and J are TRBV9 and TRBJ2-1; no clear D. Trimming removed 2 bases at V and 8 bases at J, with 14 bases between. The CDR3 is 14 residues long. The V gene's germline CDR1 is SGDLS and CDR2 YYNGEE. The CDR3: CASSVFASGDEQFF. The CDR3 nucleotides read TGTGCCAGCAGCGTCTTCGCAAGTGGCGATGAGCAGTTCTTC.

The sample holds many counts of this clonotype. One junction end does not reproduce the germline sequence, and a read error may be involved. This sequence joins TRBV13 and TRBJ2-7; D is ambiguous. Germline V gives CDR1 PRHDT, CDR2 FYEKMQ (reference sequence). There are 14 residues in the CDR3. CDR3 amino acids: CTSSLGLVAYEQYF. CDR3 bases: TGTACCAGCAGCTTAGGTCTAGTAGCCTACGAGCAGTACTTC. The full variable domain, with the rest looked up from reference TRBV13 and TRBJ2-7, is AAGVIQSPRHLIKEKRETATLKCYPIPRHDTVYWYQQGPGQDPQFLISFYEKMQSDKGSIPDRFSAQQFSDYHSELNMSSLELGDSALYFCTSSLGLVAYEQYFGPGTRLTVT.

The rearrangement links TRBV5-4 to TRBJ2-7; 8 bases align to TRBD2. Germline loops: CDR1 SGHNT, CDR2 YYREEE (reference sequence). V was clipped by 4 bases and J by 3 bases; unmatched bases: 9. This CDR3 has 15 amino acids. The CDR3 DNA is TGTGCCAGCAGCCCCTCGAGCGGGAGAAGCTACGAGCAGTACTTC. Translating it yields CASSPSSGRSYEQYF.

This clonotype was found many times. The chain couples TRBV11-3 to TRBJ2-1, with D perhaps matching TRBD1 or TRBD2 (5 bases each). The CDR3 is 16 residues long. Germline lookup yields CDR1 SGHNT and CDR2 YENEEA. With 4 bases removed from V and 0 bases from J, the gap between germline ends came to 13 bases. As DNA, the CDR3 is TGTGCCAGCAGCTCCGGGGCTCGTAGCTCCTACAATGAGCAGTTCTTC. Amino acid sequence: CASSSGARSSYNEQFF. The complete variable domain, with remaining parts taken from reference TRBV11-3 and TRBJ2-1, reads EAGVVQSPRYKIIEKKQPVAFWCNPISGHNTLYWYLQNLGQGPELLIRYENEEAVDDSQLPKDRFSAERLKGVDSTLKIQPAELGDSAVYLCASSSGARSSYNEQFFGPGTRLTVL.

This clonotype was seen repeatedly, ten times or more. This chain uses TRBV3-1 with TRBJ1-5; perhaps TRBD1 as D (5 bases). This CDR3 contains 15 residues. V was trimmed by 2 bases and J by 7 bases, leaving 15 bases between them. The germline V gene has CDR1 LGHDT and CDR2 YNNKEL (reference sequence). The CDR3 DNA reads TGTGCCAGCAGCCAATTCATAGGGGAAGGGCAGCCCCAGCATTTT. Protein product: CASSQFIGEGQPQHF.

The chain combines TRBV7-9 with TRBJ2-3, with D perhaps matching TRBD2 (5 bases). CDR3 length: 18 amino acids. Germline-derived CDR1 and CDR2 are SEHNR and FQNEAQ (reference sequence). Trimming pared 0 bases from V and 7 bases from J, leaving 23 bases between. DNA for the CDR3: TGTGCCAGCAGCTTAGCAGGTCCGCGGGCCCCGGGGTTTCATACGCAGTATTTT. Its protein is CASSLAGPRAPGFHTQYF.

This clonotype was seen at least ten times. Compared with germline, one end of the junction differs, possibly owing to a read error. The V call is TRBV18, the J call TRBJ1-4, with TRBD1 matching 7 bases. Per the germline V gene, CDR1 is KGHSH and CDR2 is LQKENI. The CDR3 has 15 amino acids. The CDR3 DNA reads TGTGCCAGCTCATCGAACCGGGACAGTAGTGAAAAGCTGTTTTTT. This codes for CASSSNRDSSEKLFF.

The DNA for the CDR3 is TGTGCCATCAGATCAGCTGCTTCTAAATCCTCTGGAAACACCATATATTTT. It translates to CAIRSAASKSSGNTIYF. The chain combines TRBV10-3 with TRBJ1-3; no clear D gene. In germline, CDR1 is ENHRY, CDR2 SYGVKD. The V end lost 6 bases, the J end lost 0 bases, and 18 bases lay between the germline ends. The CDR3 extends over 17 amino acids.

This clonotype was seen at least ten times. The CDR3 loop reads CAISEPLRDRYNEQFF. The CDR3 DNA is TGTGCCATCAGTGAACCCCTCCGGGACAGATACAATGAGCAGTTCTTC. This sequence joins TRBV10-3 and TRBJ2-1; 7 bases fit TRBD1. Germline values: CDR1 ENHRY, CDR2 SYGVKD. This CDR3 has 16 amino acids. Trimming took 3 bases from V and 4 from J; bases not matched to a gene: 9.

CDR3 sequence (DNA): TGTGCCAGCCAGGGGCTAGCGAATCCCTACGAGCAGTACTTC. Translating gives CASQGLANPYEQYF. This chain joins TRBV19 and TRBJ2-7; TRBD1 or TRBD2 may be the D gene (6 bases each). The CDR3 has 14 amino acids. Germline values: CDR1 LNHDA, CDR2 SQIVND (reference sequence). V was trimmed by 9 bases and J by 2 bases, leaving 17 bases between them.

Many counts were recorded for this clonotype. The genes are TRBV7-3 and TRBJ2-6, with D perhaps given as TRBD1 or TRBD2 (5 bases each). Between the trimmed V and J ends, which lost 6 bases and 0 bases, there was a span of 12 bases. This CDR3 has 16 residues. CDR1 and CDR2 from the germline V gene are SGHTA and FQGTGA. The DNA of the CDR3 is TGTGCCAGCAGGAGGGACGGCAGCTCTGGGGCCAACGTCCTGACTTTC. Translation gives CASRRDGSSGANVLTF.

The chain employs TRBV25-1 and TRBJ2-1; TRBD2 agrees at 9 bases. Trimming at V came to 3 bases and at J to 8 bases, leaving 5 bases not matched to a gene. Germline V gene sequence: CDR1 MGHDK, CDR2 SYGVNS. There are 14 residues in the CDR3. The CDR3 reads CASSDSGSTDEQFF. The CDR3 DNA reads as TGTGCCAGCAGTGATAGCGGGAGTACGGATGAGCAGTTCTTC.